This T cell receptor (beta chain) was retrieved from a study of blood T cell repertoires in COVID-19. The CDR3 runs to 15 residues. V was clipped by 4 bases and J by 10 bases; unmatched bases: 16. CDR1 is SQVTM and CDR2 is ANQGSEA in the germline V gene. TCRdb's table, derived via immunoSEQ multiplex PCR, lists solely in-frame clones and lacks some. The profile shows approximately 33,000 clones, approximately 90% of them singletons. V usage is TRBV29-1 and J usage is TRBJ2-5; 9 bases fit TRBD2. This sequence originates from a man aged 70 or older with acute or convalescent COVID-19. Input material: peripheral blood. CDR3 region: CSVAVAGAISQVQYF. The CDR3, as DNA: TGCAGCGTTGCGGTAGCGGGAGCAATCAGTCAGGTCCAGTACTTC.